This section outlines one T cell receptor (beta chain) sequence together with its context. The PCR contained 60 Vbeta and 13 Jbeta primers. Sequencing used immunoSEQ multiplex PCR; TCRdb keeps in-frame clones, though not all of them. Of tens of thousands of clones listed, 65% to 85% were seen once; the top ten hold around 2.3%. These data originate in a study of cytomegalovirus exposure and HLA in healthy donors. CDR3 length: 15 amino acids. Looked up from germline, CDR1 is MGHDK and CDR2 is SYGVNS. With 5 bases removed from V and 4 bases from J, the gap between germline ends came to 14 bases. This chain uses TRBV25-1 with TRBJ1-4, with unresolved D. The source is a man younger than 35 in good health and CMV-seronegative. The source material was PBMCs. CDR3 DNA sequence: TGTGCCAGCAGTTATCGTGGGCAGTATAATGAAAAACTGTTTTTT. Protein product: CASSYRGQYNEKLFF.